These 18 T cell receptor beta chains were all obtained from the same sample, sequenced in a study of CD8 T cells in Susac syndrome. Random hexamers primed reverse transcription of about 0.45 to 1 ug RNA. TCRdb independently ran MiXCR on the immunoSEQ multiplex PCR reads; one entry per CDR3 protein. The data hold tens of thousands of distinct CDR3 sequences, with roughly 94% observed a single time. Material for sequencing was CD8+ T cells from PBMCs. The source is a human donor with Susac syndrome.

The J gene is TRBJ2-7, the V gene TRBV18; D not resolved. The CDR3 is made up of 13 amino acids. Trimming pared 2 bases from V and 3 bases from J, leaving 8 bases between. Germline V gives CDR1 KGHSH, CDR2 LQKENI. The CDR3 is CASSPDPRYEQYF. CDR3 nucleotides: TGTGCCAGCTCACCAGACCCCCGCTACGAGCAGTACTTC.

The chain has TRBV14 and TRBJ2-3; D possibly corresponds to TRBD2 (6 bases). V dropped 3 bases and J dropped 2 bases, with 9 bases sitting between them. The length of the CDR3 is 14 residues. Per the germline V gene, CDR1 is SGHDN and CDR2 is FVKESK. Here the CDR3 reads CASSQWDSTDTQYF. The CDR3 DNA follows: TGTGCCAGCAGCCAGTGGGACTCCACAGATACGCAGTATTTT.

This clonotype has only one observation. This chain links TRBV27 with TRBJ1-5; no definite D call. The CDR3 sequence is 14 residues long. V was clipped by 3 bases and J by 0 bases, with 6 bases between them. Per germline, CDR1 MNHEY and CDR2 SMNVEV (reference sequence). The CDR3: CASSLADSNQPQHF. In DNA, the CDR3 is TGTGCCAGCAGTTTGGCAGATAGCAATCAGCCCCAGCATTTT.

Remarks on this clonotype: Lacking the conserved final phenylalanine or tryptophan, this CDR3 likely reflects a read error. The chain uses TRBV11-2 and TRBJ2-7; D possibly corresponds to TRBD2 (6 bases). The CDR3 spans 13 residues. Trimming stripped 5 bases from V and 3 bases from J, with 11 bases between. Germline-derived CDR1 and CDR2 are SGHAT and FQNNGV. The CDR3 reads CASSAGINYEQYS. The DNA for the CDR3 is TGTGCCAGCAGCGCGGGGATTAACTACGAGCAGTACTCC.

This chain joins TRBV12-3 or TRBV12-4 and TRBJ2-1, with a possible D match to TRBD2 (6 bases). The CDR3 spans 13 residues. Trimming took 1 base from V and 6 from J, leaving 7 bases between them. The CDR3 nucleotides are TGTGCCAGCAGTTTAGGGACTATCAATGAGCAGTTCTTC. It translates to CASSLGTINEQFF.

V is TRBV3-1 and J is TRBJ2-2; the D gene is possibly TRBD1 (5 bases). The CDR3 spans 12 residues. V lost 4 bases to trimming and J lost 7 bases, with 7 bases between them. Germline assignment: CDR1 LGHDT and CDR2 YNNKEL (reference sequence). This chain's CDR3 is CASSLTGGELFF. The CDR3, as DNA: TGTGCCAGCAGCCTTACAGGCGGGGAGCTGTTTTTT. The variable domain in full, completed from reference TRBV3-1 and TRBJ2-2, reads DTAVSQTPKYLVTQMGNDKSIKCEQNLGHDTMYWYKQDSKKFLKIMFSYNNKELIINETVPNRFSPKSPDKAHLNLHINSLELGDSAVYFCASSLTGGELFFGEGSRLTVL.

In its sample, this clonotype was seen once. The chain combines TRBV5-1 with TRBJ1-2; tentatively, D is TRBD1 (5 bases). Trimming stripped 2 bases from V and 7 bases from J, with 9 bases between. This CDR3 has 12 residues. Per the germline V gene, CDR1 is SGHRS and CDR2 is YFSETQ. The CDR3 sequence: CASSFTGTGYTF. The CDR3 coding sequence is TGCGCCAGCAGCTTCACAGGCACTGGCTACACCTTC.

The J gene is TRBJ2-7, the V gene TRBV20-1; D possibly corresponds to TRBD2 (5 bases). The V gene's germline CDR1 is DFQATT and CDR2 SNEGSKA (reference sequence). Deletions cut 0 bases from V and 7 bases from J, with 7 bases between. CDR3 length: 11 residues. CDR3 loop: CSARESGEQYF. The CDR3 DNA follows: TGCAGTGCTAGAGAATCGGGGGAGCAGTACTTC.

This chain links TRBV5-1 with TRBJ2-1, with 8 bases aligning to TRBD2. The CDR3 consists of 14 residues. Trimming took 0 bases from V and 6 from J; bases not matched to a gene: 2. The germline V gene has CDR1 SGHRS and CDR2 YFSETQ. CDR3 sequence (DNA): TGCGCCAGCAGCTTGGCGGGGGGGAGCAATGAGCAGTTCTTC. Its translation is CASSLAGGSNEQFF.

The chain joins TRBV12-3 or TRBV12-4 to TRBJ2-5; the D is unclear. The germline V and J ends were trimmed by 6 bases and 5 bases, with 10 bases remaining between them. The CDR3 runs 12 residues. CDR3 residues: CASRSSGETQYF. The CDR3 nucleotides read TGTGCCAGCAGGTCTAGTGGGGAGACCCAGTACTTC.

The DNA of the CDR3 is TGCAGCGTTGAAGATCCGCCAAACGGACAGGATTACAATGAGCAGTTCTTC. This gives the protein CSVEDPPNGQDYNEQFF. The chain recombines TRBV29-1 with TRBJ2-1; 7 bases are shared with TRBD1. The CDR3 has 17 residues. Germline V CDR1 and CDR2: SQVTM, ANQGSEA. The V gene end was trimmed by 0 bases and the J gene end by 4 bases; junction bases not matched to a gene: 12.

The chain carries TRBV5-1 and TRBJ2-3, with a possible D match to TRBD1 (6 bases). The CDR3 loop spans 15 amino acids. V was pared by 0 bases and J by 0 bases, with 8 bases between. CDR1 is SGHRS and CDR2 is YFSETQ in the germline V gene. The CDR3 nucleotides are TGCGCCAGCAGCTTGGGACAGGCCAGCACAGATACGCAGTATTTT. Translation gives CASSLGQASTDTQYF.

J is TRBJ2-1 and V is TRBV5-1, with 11 bases fitting TRBD2. J was trimmed by 0 bases and V by 4 bases; bases with no gene match: 6. The length of the CDR3 is 17 residues. Germline V gene data show CDR1 as SGHRS and CDR2 as YFSETQ. The CDR3 region has the DNA TGCGCCAGCAGCCTCGGGACTAGCGGTGCCTCCTACAATGAGCAGTTCTTC. Amino acid sequence: CASSLGTSGASYNEQFF. Supplemented by reference TRBV5-1 and TRBJ2-1, the full variable domain reads KAGVTQTPRYLIKTRGQQVTLSCSPISGHRSVSWYQQTPGQGLQFLFEYFSETQRNKGNFPGRFSGRQFSNSRSEMNVSTLELGDSALYLCASSLGTSGASYNEQFFGPGTRLTVL.

V usage is TRBV6-1 and J usage is TRBJ2-7; 10 nucleotides agree with TRBD1. CDR3 length: 13 amino acids. V was clipped by 11 bases and J by 3 bases; unmatched bases: 7. Germline loops: CDR1 MNHNS, CDR2 SASEGT. CDR3 DNA sequence: TGTGCCGGACGACAGGGGGCAAGCTACGAGCAGTACTTC. This codes for CAGRQGASYEQYF.

The genes are TRBV6-2 or TRBV6-3 and TRBJ2-3; unclear D gene. V lost 4 bases to trimming and J lost 2 bases, with 16 bases between them. The CDR3 has 16 amino acids. From germline, CDR1 is MNHEY and CDR2 SVGEGT. CDR3 sequence reads: CASSSSVWRSTDTQYF. In DNA form, the CDR3 reads TGTGCCAGCAGTTCGTCAGTGTGGCGTTCCACAGATACGCAGTATTTT.

V is TRBV3-1 and J is TRBJ2-7; D possibly corresponds to TRBD1 (5 bases). Trimming left V 4 bases short and J 6 bases short, with 22 bases between. This CDR3 has 16 amino acids. Germline V gene sequence: CDR1 LGHDT, CDR2 YNNKEL (reference sequence). The CDR3 nucleotides read TGTGCCAGCAGCCCAGCCTGGACACCATCGAGGCCCGAGCAGTACTTC. Protein sequence: CASSPAWTPSRPEQYF.

The chain joins TRBV12-3 or TRBV12-4 to TRBJ1-3, with TRBD1 as a possible D gene (6 bases). The CDR3 runs 14 residues. Deletions cut 1 base from V and 5 bases from J, with 9 bases between. DNA for the CDR3: TGTGCCAGCAGTTTAGGGGGACAAAGAAACACCATATATTTT. Protein sequence: CASSLGGQRNTIYF.

V gene TRBV27 combines with J gene TRBJ2-6; 10 bases line up with TRBD2. The CDR3 covers 18 residues. Germline V gene sequence: CDR1 MNHEY, CDR2 SMNVEV (reference sequence). The junction had 8 bases not matched to a gene; V was cut back by 6 bases and J by 0 bases. The CDR3 DNA is TGTGCCAGCAGGCCTCTTAGCGGGGGGATCTCTGGGGCCAACGTCCTGACTTTC. It codes for CASRPLSGGISGANVLTF.